The T cell receptor (beta chain) under discussion was sequenced for a study of T cell responses to AZD1222 COVID-19 vaccine. Study context: Second-dose intervals of approximately 4 or approximately 12 weeks were pooled.

Method: immunoSEQ multiplex PCR; TCRdb's copy keeps in-frame clones and lacks some. Altogether under 200,000 clones are present, 80% to 95% being singletons, with the ten largest covering approximately 1.4%. Germline V lookup: CDR1 DFQATT, CDR2 SNEGSKA (reference sequence). This CDR3 has 11 residues. Deletions cut 7 bases from V and 8 bases from J, with 12 bases between. Study results and limitations: Compared with day 0, the breadth and depth of the Spike-specific TCR repertoire rose significantly after two doses of AZD1222. The study reported that nearly half of spike-specific TCRs target unmutated variant regions.

On this clone itself: Its antigen is unidentified.

This sequence joins TRBV20-1 and TRBJ1-3, with TRBD1 as a possible D gene (6 bases). This clonotype was obtained from an adult in good health. The starting material was peripheral blood, obtained on day 0 of AZD1222 vaccination. The chain's CDR3 is CSVPRGDTIYF. The CDR3 DNA reads as TGCAGTGTCCCCAGGGGTGACACCATATATTTT.